The 12 T cell receptor beta chains given below trace back to one sample, sequenced in a study of T cell responses to AZD1222 COVID-19 vaccine. This table comes from immunoSEQ multiplex PCR, and its TCRdb copy is limited to in-frame clones, with some not included. There are some 130,000 clones in the sample; approximately 91% occur only once, and under 1.2% lies in the top ten. This specimen was peripheral blood, taken 28 days after the second AZD1222 dose. All receptors come from an adult who received the AZD1222 COVID-19 vaccine.

The gene calls are TRBV5-4 and TRBJ2-7; a possible D gene is TRBD1 (6 bases). This CDR3 region has 15 residues. Germline V gene lookup returns CDR1 SGHNT and CDR2 YYREEE (reference sequence). The V gene lost 5 bases and the J gene lost 6 bases, with 21 bases spanning the gap. CDR3 sequence: CASSLSPGVPPEQYF. In nucleotides, the CDR3 is TGTGCCAGCAGTCTATCCCCAGGGGTTCCCCCCGAGCAGTACTTC.

The chain joins TRBV6-1 to TRBJ1-6, with D tentatively TRBD1 (5 bases). Germline lookup yields CDR1 MNHNS and CDR2 SASEGT. Trimming shortened V by 6 bases and J by 8 bases, and 14 bases separated the two germline ends. This CDR3 is built from 14 residues. The DNA of the CDR3 is TGTGCCAGCAGAACAACGGGGCCCGATTCACCCCTCCACTTT. It encodes CASRTTGPDSPLHF.

V gene TRBV5-1 combines with J gene TRBJ1-2; 9 bases line up with TRBD1. Germline V gene lookup returns CDR1 SGHRS and CDR2 YFSETQ. The CDR3 contains 15 residues. V lost 3 bases to trimming and J lost 6 bases; unmatched junction nucleotides: 9. CDR3 protein: CASSSRGQGRDGYTF. CDR3 in DNA: TGCGCCAGCAGCTCCCGAGGACAGGGGAGAGATGGCTACACCTTC.

The chain joins TRBV11-2 to TRBJ2-1; weak D call: TRBD2 (6 bases). CDR3 size: 14 residues. The germline V and J ends were trimmed by 3 bases and 5 bases, with 11 bases remaining between them. The germline gives CDR1 SGHAT, CDR2 FQNNGV. Written as DNA, the CDR3 is TGTGCCAGCAGCTTTAGGGGAGGCCACAATGAGCAGTTCTTC. It translates to CASSFRGGHNEQFF. The variable domain in full, with the rest retrieved from reference TRBV11-2 and TRBJ2-1, is EAGVAQSPRYKIIEKRQSVAFWCNPISGHATLYWYQQILGQGPKLLIQFQNNGVVDDSQLPKDRFSAERLKGVDSTLKIQPAKLEDSAVYLCASSFRGGHNEQFFGPGTRLTVL.

V is TRBV27 and J is TRBJ2-2; 10 positions match TRBD1. Trimming removed 1 base from V and 0 bases from J; junction bases left unmatched: 2. Germline CDR1 reads MNHEY; CDR2 reads SMNVEV (reference sequence). This CDR3 spans 17 amino acids. The chain's CDR3 is CASSLFGQGANTGELFF. CDR3 DNA sequence: TGTGCCAGCAGTTTATTCGGACAGGGGGCGAACACCGGGGAGCTGTTTTTT.

The J gene is TRBJ1-3, the V gene TRBV9; a possible D gene is TRBD1 (6 bases). Germline loops: CDR1 SGDLS, CDR2 YYNGEE. Deletions cut 0 bases from V and 4 bases from J, with 14 bases between. The CDR3 has 16 residues. The chain's CDR3 is CASSVAPRGGGNTIYF. CDR3 coding DNA: TGTGCCAGCAGCGTAGCTCCCAGGGGCGGGGGAAACACCATATATTTT.

The chain links TRBV2 to TRBJ1-2; TRBD1 is a possible D gene (6 bases). This CDR3 is built from 12 residues. Per the germline V gene, CDR1 is SNHLY and CDR2 is FYNNEI. V was shortened by 10 bases and J by 5 bases, with 14 bases between the two germline ends. CDR3 nucleotides: TGTGCCACCTCCGGAGGGGGGTATGGCTACACCTTC. Its translation is CATSGGGYGYTF. Looking up the rest from reference TRBV2 and TRBJ1-2 gives the full variable domain: EPEVTQTPSHQVTQMGQEVILRCVPISNHLYFYWYRQILGQKVEFLVSFYNNEISEKSEIFDDQFSVERPDGSNFTLKIRSTKLEDSAMYFCATSGGGYGYTFGSGTRLTVV.

This chain joins TRBV28 and TRBJ1-2; D is unresolved. CDR1 and CDR2 from the germline V gene are MDHEN and SYDVKM. The CDR3 is 12 amino acids. The V end was cut by 5 bases, the J end by 8 bases, with 12 bases between. In nucleotides, the CDR3 is TGTGCCAGCAGTCCCGCCGCCATCGGCTACACCTTC. It yields the protein CASSPAAIGYTF.

The chain joins TRBV28 to TRBJ2-1; D remains ambiguous. Between the trimmed V and J ends, which lost 2 bases and 0 bases, there was a span of 8 bases. Germline V gene lookup returns CDR1 MDHEN and CDR2 SYDVKM. CDR3 length: 15 amino acids. CDR3 amino acids: CASSLRRTSYNEQFF. Here the CDR3 DNA reads TGTGCCAGCAGTTTACGGCGGACCTCCTACAATGAGCAGTTCTTC.

The chain joins TRBV7-9 to TRBJ1-1; 7 bases fit TRBD1. Germline CDR1 SEHNR, CDR2 FQNEAQ (reference sequence). Trimming took 5 bases from V and 1 from J; bases not matched to a gene: 4. The CDR3 extends over 14 amino acids. CDR3 DNA: TGTGCCAGCAGCACCCGGACAGGGAACACTGAAGCTTTCTTT. This codes for CASSTRTGNTEAFF.

This clone was seen only once. V is TRBV27 and J is TRBJ1-6, with 8 nucleotides matching TRBD1. Germline lookup yields CDR1 MNHEY and CDR2 SMNVEV (reference sequence). With 2 bases clipped from V and 10 bases from J, the junction kept 4 bases outside the gene matches. The CDR3 has 14 amino acids. The CDR3 nucleotides are TGTGCCAGCAGTTTACAGGGGGCGAGCTCACCCCTCCACTTT. It encodes CASSLQGASSPLHF.

This chain joins TRBV5-8 and TRBJ1-5; 7 nucleotides match TRBD1. Germline-derived CDR1 and CDR2 are SGHTS and YDEGEE. This CDR3 contains 15 residues. Germline trimming cut 4 bases from V and 3 bases from J; bases unmatched to any gene: 7. Here the CDR3 DNA reads TGTGCCAGCAGCCGTGGGACAGTCAACAATCAGCCCCAGCATTTT. Protein sequence: CASSRGTVNNQPQHF. The full variable domain, rest sourced from reference TRBV5-8 and TRBJ1-5, is EAGVTQSPTHLIKTRGQQATLRCSPISGHTSVYWYQQALGLGLQFLLWYDEGEERNRGNFPPRFSGRQFPNYSSELNVNALELEDSALYLCASSRGTVNNQPQHFGDGTRLSIL.